What follows is one T cell receptor (beta chain) and its context. Profiling relied on immunoSEQ multiplex PCR, and the TCRdb table lists in-frame clones only, not all of them. Of 25,000 to 35,000 clones listed, under 90% were seen once; the top ten hold approximately 7.3%. The record originates from a study of lymphopenia after photon versus proton radiotherapy. The clonotype originates from a woman between 50 and 59 years old with pancreatic cancer. Specimen: peripheral blood, collected from a patient treated with photon-based radiotherapy.

The CDR3 DNA reads as TGTGCCAGCAGCTCGGTTTGGACAGGGCAATACGAGCAGTACTTC. It yields the protein CASSSVWTGQYEQYF. The chain recombines TRBV7-9 with TRBJ2-7; 8 nucleotides agree with TRBD1. Germline lookup yields CDR1 SEHNR and CDR2 FQNEAQ (reference sequence). Trimming took 4 bases from V and 4 from J; bases not matched to a gene: 9. CDR3 size: 15 residues.